This entry lists 32 T cell receptor beta chains sequenced from one sample in a study of blood T cell repertoires in COVID-19 (TCRdb year 2020). The library was produced with the immunoSEQ multiplex PCR assay. Held by TCRdb, this immuneACCESS table contains in-frame sequences only and omits some clones. Under half of the omission traces to an unresolved V gene where checked; the cause of the rest is unknown. The sample table lists about 200,000 clones, roughly 86% of them with a count of one. Around 6% of the sample goes to the ten largest clones. The sequenced material came from PBMCs or T cells enriched from blood (not recorded which). The receptors were sampled from a man aged 35-49 years with acute COVID-19.

With respect to this clone: Other nucleotide sequences from this sample produce the same CDR3. The chain recombines TRBV7-2 with TRBJ2-3, with 10 bases matching TRBD2. The junction had 5 bases not matched to a gene; V was cut back by 2 bases and J by 6 bases. The V gene's germline CDR1 is SGHTA and CDR2 FQGNSA. This CDR3 has 15 residues. CDR3 nucleotide sequence: TGTGCCAGCAGCTTACTAGCGGGAGTGTCTGATACGCAGTATTTT. Amino acid sequence: CASSLLAGVSDTQYF.

The rearrangement links TRBV6-2 or TRBV6-3 to TRBJ1-5; 7 bases fit TRBD1. Per the germline V gene, CDR1 is MNHEY and CDR2 is SVGEGT. V shed 6 bases and J 0 bases; nucleotides not matched to a gene: 5. The CDR3 runs to 15 residues. In DNA form, the CDR3 reads TGTGCCAGCAGCCAACAGGGGAATAGCAATCAGCCCCAGCATTTT. This gives the protein CASSQQGNSNQPQHF.

Notes on this clone: This sample also contains other DNA sequences that code for the same CDR3. The chain is built from TRBV3-1 (or the pseudogene TRBV3-2) and TRBJ2-7, with TRBD2 matching 7 bases. Trimming removed 1 base from V and 6 bases from J; junction bases left unmatched: 3. Germline V gene data show CDR1 as LGHDT and CDR2 as YNNKEL (reference sequence). This CDR3 region has 13 residues. CDR3 bases: TGTGCCAGCAGCCAAGGGGGGGGTTCCGAGCAGTACTTC. This translates into CASSQGGGSEQYF.

The chain carries TRBV4-1 and TRBJ1-1; a weak D match, TRBD1 (5 bases). The CDR3 is 12 amino acids. Germline CDR1 and CDR2: MGHRA and YSYEKL. Trimming cost V 6 bases and J 8 bases, with 13 bases left between them. CDR3 in DNA: TGCGCCAGCAGGTCGGGCAGGGTGGAAGCTTTCTTT. Translation: CASRSGRVEAFF.

The V call is TRBV2, the J call TRBJ1-5, with a tentative D call TRBD1 (6 bases). Germline CDR1 SNHLY, CDR2 FYNNEI. CDR3 size: 14 residues. V dropped 2 bases and J dropped 7 bases, with 12 bases sitting between them. The CDR3 is CASSEQGSEQPQHF. The CDR3 DNA reads TGTGCCAGCAGTGAACAGGGGTCAGAACAGCCCCAGCATTTT.

V usage is TRBV5-6 and J usage is TRBJ1-4, with D possibly being TRBD1 (6 bases). Trimming took off 3 bases at V and 8 bases at J, with 14 bases between the two ends. CDR3 length equals 14 residues. In germline, CDR1 is SGHDT, CDR2 YYEEEE. CDR3 DNA sequence: TGTGCCAGCAGCTCCCAGGGGATTGGAGAAAAACTGTTTTTT. Translated: CASSSQGIGEKLFF.

The chain couples TRBV2 to TRBJ1-1, with unresolved D. Germline lookup yields CDR1 SNHLY and CDR2 FYNNEI. Trimming removed 7 bases at V and 1 base at J, with 10 bases between. The CDR3 sequence is 13 residues long. Here the CDR3 reads CASMKAANTEAFF. The CDR3 nucleotides read TGTGCCAGCATGAAAGCGGCGAACACTGAAGCTTTCTTT.

The chain links TRBV11-2 to TRBJ2-7, with 10 positions matching TRBD2. J lost 4 bases, V lost 0 bases, and 3 bases had no gene match. Looked up from germline, CDR1 is SGHAT and CDR2 is FQNNGV. There are 15 residues in the CDR3. CDR3 residues: CASSLELAGIYEQYF. CDR3 coding DNA: TGTGCCAGCAGCTTAGAACTAGCGGGGATTTACGAGCAGTACTTC.

With regard to this clone: This sample also contains other DNA sequences that code for the same CDR3. This sequence joins TRBV28 and TRBJ2-5; D is undetermined. Trimming removed 3 bases at V and 4 bases at J, with 3 bases between. The CDR3 is 11 residues long. Germline values: CDR1 MDHEN, CDR2 SYDVKM. CDR3 region: CASSFRETQYF. The CDR3 DNA reads as TGTGCCAGCAGTTTCAGAGAGACCCAGTACTTC.

This clone was counted a few times. The chain has TRBV30 and TRBJ2-7, with D perhaps matching TRBD1 (6 bases). This CDR3 has 13 amino acids. Between the trimmed V and J ends, which lost 3 bases and 2 bases, there was a span of 11 bases. Germline V gene lookup returns CDR1 GTSNPN and CDR2 SVGIG (reference sequence). The CDR3 region is CAWRGRGTYEQYF. The CDR3 bases are TGTGCCTGGAGGGGCAGGGGAACCTACGAGCAGTACTTC.

The chain uses TRBV7-9 and TRBJ2-4; TRBD1 matches at 8 bases. Germline CDR1 reads SEHNR; CDR2 reads FQNEAQ (reference sequence). V was pared by 5 bases and J by 8 bases, with 2 bases of the junction left unmatched. This CDR3 is 12 amino acids long. The CDR3 loop is CASSPQGDIQYF. The CDR3 DNA follows: TGTGCCAGCAGCCCACAGGGGGACATTCAGTACTTC.

The table lists this clone with a few counts. This chain connects TRBV7-2 to TRBJ2-3; perhaps TRBD2 as D (5 bases). The germline CDR1 and CDR2 sequences are SGHTA and FQGNSA. Between the trimmed V and J ends, which lost 5 bases and 8 bases, there was a span of 20 bases. The CDR3 totals 15 residues. The CDR3 reads CASSVTSSSRATQYF. The CDR3 region has the DNA TGTGCCAGCAGCGTTACTAGTTCCTCCCGGGCTACGCAGTATTTT.

The chain has TRBV5-1 and TRBJ2-1; 8 bases are shared with TRBD1. This CDR3 has 13 amino acids. Germline CDR1 is SGHRS and CDR2 is YFSETQ. Losses at the gene ends were 4 bases for V and 9 bases for J; bases not matched to a gene: 6. In DNA form, the CDR3 reads TGCGCCAGCAGCAAGGGACAGGACACTGAGCAGTTCTTC. Protein product: CASSKGQDTEQFF.

This clone showed up just a few times. Here the CDR3 reads CASSLFPSEGTQYF. The DNA of the CDR3 is TGCGCCAGCAGCTTGTTTCCTTCGGAGGGGACCCAGTACTTC. The rearrangement joins TRBV5-1 to TRBJ2-5; weak D call: TRBD2 (6 bases). Trimming shortened V by 1 base and J by 7 bases, and 14 bases separated the two germline ends. Germline V CDR1 and CDR2: SGHRS, YFSETQ. CDR3 length: 14 amino acids.

The chain joins TRBV7-3 to TRBJ2-5; 10 bases fit TRBD2. In germline, CDR1 is SGHTA, CDR2 FQGTGA. The CDR3 spans 18 residues. Losses at the gene ends were 5 bases for V and 2 bases for J; bases not matched to a gene: 14. DNA for the CDR3: TGTGCCAGCAGCCCGATACCTGGACTAGCGGTTGTTCAAGAGACCCAGTACTTC. Protein product: CASSPIPGLAVVQETQYF.

V is TRBV7-9 and J is TRBJ1-2; D is unresolved. CDR1 is SEHNR, CDR2 FQNEAQ, per germline (reference sequence). The CDR3 is 12 residues long. Trimming stripped 4 bases from V and 7 bases from J, with 10 bases between. CDR3 residues: CASSSETGGYTF. Here the CDR3 DNA reads TGTGCCAGCAGCTCGGAGACGGGTGGCTACACCTTC.

The chain is built from TRBV5-1 and TRBJ2-3; 7 positions agree with TRBD2. With 5 bases clipped from V and 0 bases from J, the junction kept 3 bases outside the gene matches. CDR1 is SGHRS, CDR2 YFSETQ, per germline. The CDR3 contains 14 residues. The chain's CDR3 is CASRPGGSTDTQYF. The CDR3 DNA reads as TGCGCCAGCAGACCGGGAGGTAGCACAGATACGCAGTATTTT.

V gene TRBV5-1 combines with J gene TRBJ2-1, with TRBD1 matching over 10 bases. CDR3 length equals 15 residues. CDR1 is SGHRS, CDR2 YFSETQ, per germline. V lost 3 bases, J lost 8 bases, and 8 bases stayed unmatched. In DNA form, the CDR3 reads TGCGCCAGCAGCTCGGGGGACAGGGGAGTACATGAGCAGTTCTTC. Translating gives CASSSGDRGVHEQFF.

The chain recombines TRBV2 with TRBJ1-2, with D possibly being TRBD1 (5 bases). V lost 3 bases and J 5 bases, leaving 10 bases between the germline ends. Germline CDR1 reads SNHLY; CDR2 reads FYNNEI. CDR3 length: 13 amino acids. The chain's CDR3 is CASSDRGLYGYTF. The CDR3 DNA reads TGTGCCAGCAGTGACCGGGGGTTGTATGGCTACACCTTC. The full variable domain, with the rest looked up from reference TRBV2 and TRBJ1-2, is EPEVTQTPSHQVTQMGQEVILRCVPISNHLYFYWYRQILGQKVEFLVSFYNNEISEKSEIFDDQFSVERPDGSNFTLKIRSTKLEDSAMYFCASSDRGLYGYTFGSGTRLTVV.

The chain recombines TRBV7-9 with TRBJ2-2; D gene uncertain. V was shortened by 5 bases and J by 2 bases, with 3 bases between the two germline ends. Germline V lookup: CDR1 SEHNR, CDR2 FQNEAQ (reference sequence). The CDR3 contains 12 residues. CDR3 region: CASSLNTGELFF. CDR3 nucleotides: TGTGCCAGCAGCCTAAACACCGGGGAGCTGTTTTTT.

The genes are TRBV2 and TRBJ1-5, with 12 bases matching TRBD1. The CDR3 extends over 15 amino acids. Germline trimming cut 8 bases from V and 6 bases from J; bases unmatched to any gene: 8. The V gene's germline CDR1 is SNHLY and CDR2 FYNNEI. CDR3 region: CASGGTGGGSQPQHF. DNA of the CDR3: TGTGCCAGCGGCGGGACAGGGGGCGGGAGTCAGCCCCAGCATTTT.

Notes on this clone: The junction departs from germline at one end; a sequencing error may be responsible. The chain is built from TRBV5-1 and TRBJ2-1; 9 nucleotides align to TRBD2. CDR1 is SGHRS, CDR2 YFSETQ, per germline. The CDR3 length is 17 residues. Written as DNA, the CDR3 is TGCGCCAGCAGCTTGGGGGGGCGGAGAGCGGGAGGCGTTTTTACGGTCTTC. This translates into CASSLGGRRAGGVFTVF. Variable domain in full (rest from reference TRBV5-1 and TRBJ2-1): KAGVTQTPRYLIKTRGQQVTLSCSPISGHRSVSWYQQTPGQGLQFLFEYFSETQRNKGNFPGRFSGRQFSNSRSEMNVSTLELGDSALYLCASSLGGRRAGGVFTVFGPGTRLTVL.

V and J are TRBV5-1 and TRBJ1-2, with 8 bases that match TRBD1. With V trimmed by 0 bases and J by 7 bases, 20 bases remained unmatched. The CDR3 spans 19 residues. Germline V gene lookup returns CDR1 SGHRS and CDR2 YFSETQ. In nucleotides, the CDR3 is TGCGCCAGCAGCTTGGCCGGGGTGGTGACAGGGGACGACCTTCCTGGCTACACCTTC. Translating it yields CASSLAGVVTGDDLPGYTF.

The chain combines TRBV5-1 with TRBJ1-3; TRBD1 matches at 9 bases. CDR3 length: 14 amino acids. J lost 5 bases, V lost 3 bases, and 3 bases had no gene match. Germline CDR1 reads SGHRS; CDR2 reads YFSETQ. In DNA form, the CDR3 reads TGCGCCAGCAGCTCGGGGACAGGGAGAAACACCATATATTTT. Its translation is CASSSGTGRNTIYF.

The rearrangement links TRBV30 to TRBJ1-3; D may be TRBD1 (6 bases). CDR3 length equals 15 residues. From germline, CDR1 is GTSNPN and CDR2 SVGIG (reference sequence). V was trimmed by 4 bases and J by 0 bases, leaving 13 bases between them. The CDR3: CAWNRDTSSGNTIYF. CDR3 DNA: TGTGCCTGGAACCGGGACACTAGCTCTGGAAACACCATATATTTT.

This clone was counted between two and nine times. The chain combines TRBV3-1 (or the pseudogene TRBV3-2) with TRBJ2-2; D uncertain. V lost 5 bases, J lost 4 bases, and 11 bases lay in between. Germline lookup yields CDR1 LGHDT and CDR2 YNNKEL (reference sequence). CDR3 length: 14 amino acids. The CDR3 DNA is TGTGCCAGCAGCTCGCCAGGAACCACCGGGGAGCTGTTTTTT. This encodes CASSSPGTTGELFF.

This clone appeared a single time. The chain employs TRBV2 and TRBJ2-1; 14 bases align to TRBD2. CDR3 size: 15 residues. The trim removed 4 bases at V and 9 bases at J, leaving 5 bases unmatched. Germline V lookup: CDR1 SNHLY, CDR2 FYNNEI. This CDR3 is CASSGGLAGAVEQFF. The CDR3 DNA reads as TGTGCCAGCAGTGGGGGACTAGCGGGAGCGGTTGAGCAGTTCTTC.

The chain joins TRBV12-3 or TRBV12-4 to TRBJ1-1; D remains unclear. There are 12 residues in the CDR3. V lost 7 bases, J lost 4 bases, and 10 bases lay in between. This chain's CDR3 is CASTLTSTEAFF. The CDR3 region has the DNA TGTGCCAGCACCCTTACCAGCACTGAAGCTTTCTTT.

This chain joins TRBV14 and TRBJ2-1; 10 bases align to TRBD2. The CDR3 runs to 15 residues. The J segment lost 12 bases and the V segment lost 1 base, leaving 9 bases of the junction unmatched. Looked up from germline, CDR1 is SGHDN and CDR2 is FVKESK. CDR3 bases: TGTGCCAGCAGCCAAGCGGGAGCGGGAGGGCGTCGGCAGTTCTTC. It yields the protein CASSQAGAGGRRQFF.

The chain uses TRBV25-1 and TRBJ2-1; 7 positions agree with TRBD2. Germline trimming cut 6 bases from V and 5 bases from J; bases unmatched to any gene: 7. The V gene's germline CDR1 is MGHDK and CDR2 SYGVNS. The CDR3 has 14 residues. CDR3 sequence reads: CASRANREDNEQFF. The CDR3 nucleotides are TGTGCCAGCAGAGCAAACCGGGAGGACAATGAGCAGTTCTTC.

CDR3 nucleotides: TGTGCCATTTCCCGGGACAGGGAAGCCGGGGAGCTGTTTTTT. Amino acid sequence: CAISRDREAGELFF. The chain combines TRBV27 with TRBJ2-2; 9 bases map to TRBD1. The CDR3 consists of 14 residues. CDR1 is MNHEY, CDR2 SMNVEV, per germline (reference sequence). The junction had 9 bases not matched to a gene; V was cut back by 10 bases and J by 6 bases.

V and J are TRBV7-9 and TRBJ1-2; 10 positions agree with TRBD1. Germline CDR1 is SEHNR and CDR2 is FQNEAQ (reference sequence). The CDR3 runs to 18 residues. V lost 4 bases to trimming and J lost 3 bases; unmatched junction nucleotides: 14. The CDR3 nucleotides read TGTGCCAGCAGCTCCGGACCCGGGAGACAGGGGGCCTACTATGGCTACACCTTC. The encoded protein is CASSSGPGRQGAYYGYTF.